Shown below are 18 T cell receptor beta chains from a single sample sequenced in a study of T cell responses to AZD1222 COVID-19 vaccine. Sequenced by immunoSEQ multiplex PCR; TCRdb stores in-frame clones only, minus some. Found here are tens of thousands of clones, roughly 89% of them singletons; the top ten hold over 2%. The material sequenced was peripheral blood, taken on day 0 of AZD1222 vaccination. These receptors all come from an adult in good health.

Only one count was recorded for this clone. The chain links TRBV7-9 to TRBJ2-5; no clear D. The V end was cut by 1 base, the J end by 5 bases, with 11 bases between. CDR1 and CDR2 (germline): SEHNR, FQNEAQ (reference sequence). The length of the CDR3 is 14 residues. CDR3 region: CASSLEAPRETQYF. The DNA of the CDR3 is TGTGCCAGCAGCTTAGAGGCTCCCCGGGAGACCCAGTACTTC.

The chain links TRBV9 to TRBJ1-1; 11 bases agree with TRBD1. The CDR3 spans 15 residues. Trimming removed 3 bases from V and 7 bases from J; junction bases left unmatched: 8. The germline V gene encodes CDR1 SGDLS and CDR2 YYNGEE. The CDR3 region has the DNA TGTGCCAGCAGCGCCCACGGACAGGGGGCGAATGAAGCTTTCTTT. It is translated as CASSAHGQGANEAFF.

This rearrangement joins TRBV5-4 to TRBJ1-2; tentative D call: TRBD1 (5 bases). Germline values: CDR1 SGHNT, CDR2 YYREEE (reference sequence). This CDR3 spans 16 amino acids. V shed 4 bases and J shed 4 bases, with 20 bases lying between them. CDR3 protein: CASSNPTQDKLYGYTF. The CDR3 DNA reads TGTGCCAGCAGCAATCCCACCCAGGACAAGCTCTATGGCTACACCTTC.

This clone was observed once. The chain is built from TRBV6-2 or TRBV6-3 and TRBJ2-2; D possibly corresponds to TRBD2 (6 bases). Trimming pared 5 bases from V and 0 bases from J, leaving 7 bases between. Germline V lookup: CDR1 MNHEY, CDR2 SVGEGT. The CDR3 consists of 14 residues. The CDR3 region has the DNA TGTGCCAGCAGTACTAGCCCGAACACCGGGGAGCTGTTTTTT. It yields the protein CASSTSPNTGELFF.

The chain couples TRBV6-1 to TRBJ1-6; D call uncertain. V was trimmed by 1 base and J by 13 bases, leaving 11 bases between them. The CDR3 is made up of 13 amino acids. The germline CDR1 and CDR2 sequences are MNHNS and SASEGT. This CDR3 is CASSEGSLLPLHF. CDR3 sequence (DNA): TGTGCCAGCAGTGAAGGTTCCCTTCTCCCCCTCCACTTT.

The chain employs TRBV7-6 and TRBJ1-5; TRBD1 matches at 8 bases. J lost 2 bases, V lost 4 bases, and 4 bases had no gene match. Germline V gene data show CDR1 as SGHVS and CDR2 as FNYEAQ. The CDR3 has 15 amino acids. CDR3: CASSSGQGRNQPQHF. The CDR3 DNA reads as TGTGCCAGCAGCTCTGGACAGGGACGCAATCAGCCCCAGCATTTT.

V is TRBV29-1 and J is TRBJ1-1; 11 nucleotides align to TRBD1. This CDR3 is 14 amino acids long. V trimming: 4 bases; J trimming: 3 bases; junction bases outside the gene matches: 4. The germline gives CDR1 SQVTM, CDR2 ANQGSEA. The CDR3 nucleotides are TGCAGCGTTGTTTGGGACAGGGGGTACACTGAAGCTTTCTTT. Protein: CSVVWDRGYTEAFF.

The V call is TRBV5-4, the J call TRBJ2-1; 8 bases align to TRBD2. Germline trimming cut 5 bases from V and 7 bases from J; bases unmatched to any gene: 11. The CDR3 sequence is 15 residues long. Germline V CDR1 and CDR2: SGHNT, YYREEE (reference sequence). This CDR3 reads CASSSTGTSVNEQFF. CDR3 DNA sequence: TGTGCCAGCAGTTCGACCGGGACTAGTGTTAATGAGCAGTTCTTC.

J is TRBJ1-3 and V is TRBV5-1, with D unresolved. Between the trimmed V and J ends, which lost 0 bases and 0 bases, there was a span of 7 bases. Germline V gene data show CDR1 as SGHRS and CDR2 as YFSETQ. This CDR3 comprises 15 residues. In DNA form, the CDR3 reads TGCGCCAGCAGCTTGGCGGGTCTCTCTGGAAACACCATATATTTT. Amino acid sequence: CASSLAGLSGNTIYF.

V and J are TRBV6-5 and TRBJ1-5; 8 bases are shared with TRBD1. V was clipped by 4 bases and J by 4 bases; unmatched bases: 6. There are 15 residues in the CDR3. Germline V gives CDR1 MNHEY, CDR2 SVGAGI. For the CDR3, the DNA is TGTGCCAGCAGTTCCGGACAGGGAGGGAATCAGCCCCAGCATTTT. This translates into CASSSGQGGNQPQHF.

The CDR3 sequence is CASSPPGTEIRRQYF. Written as DNA, the CDR3 is TGTGCCAGCAGCCCGCCCGGGACAGAGATCCGGAGGCAGTACTTC. The chain recombines TRBV4-2 with TRBJ2-7; TRBD1 agrees at 7 bases. V shed 4 bases, J shed 9 bases, and the junction held 15 bases outside the gene matches. Germline V lookup: CDR1 LGHNA, CDR2 YNFKEQ. The CDR3 extends over 15 amino acids.

The chain combines TRBV6-1 with TRBJ1-5; 7 bases fit TRBD1. The V and J ends lost 3 bases and 0 bases, in that order; junction bases with no gene match: 2. The CDR3 has 15 residues. Germline V gives CDR1 MNHNS, CDR2 SASEGT. The CDR3 nucleotides are TGTGCCAGCAGTGAGGACAGGTCTAGCAATCAGCCCCAGCATTTT. Translating it yields CASSEDRSSNQPQHF.

The V gene is TRBV4-2, the J gene TRBJ2-3, with D possibly matching TRBD1 (6 bases). The CDR3 runs 13 residues. Trimming stripped 4 bases from V and 6 bases from J, with 11 bases between. In germline, CDR1 is LGHNA, CDR2 YNFKEQ. CDR3 amino acids: CASSLDRLDTQYF. DNA of the CDR3: TGTGCCAGCAGCCTAGACAGGTTGGATACGCAGTATTTT.

The table lists this clone with a count of one. This rearrangement joins TRBV4-3 to TRBJ1-4, with D perhaps matching TRBD1 (5 bases). In germline, CDR1 is LGHNA, CDR2 YSLEER. There are 15 residues in the CDR3. V lost 2 bases and J lost 0, with 7 bases in between. CDR3 coding DNA: TGCGCCAGCAGCCAACAGGGAGCAACTAATGAAAAACTGTTTTTT. Its protein is CASSQQGATNEKLFF.

The V and J genes are TRBV6-5 and TRBJ1-1, with a possible D match to TRBD1 (5 bases). The V and J ends lost 2 bases and 8 bases respectively, with 15 bases between them. This CDR3 is built from 14 residues. CDR1 MNHEY and CDR2 SVGAGI come from the germline V gene. CDR3 loop: CASSYPGRSREAFF. CDR3 nucleotide sequence: TGTGCCAGCAGTTACCCGGGACGGAGCAGGGAAGCTTTCTTT.

About this clone: The junction departs from the called germline gene at one end, perhaps through a read error. The chain combines TRBV5-1 with TRBJ2-1; TRBD1 matches at 7 bases. This CDR3 is built from 14 residues. Germline V lookup: CDR1 SGHRS, CDR2 YFSETQ. CDR3 in amino acids: CASSPGVGGEIRVF. As DNA, the CDR3 is TGCGCCAGCAGCCCCGGGGTAGGGGGCGAAATCCGGGTCTTC.

The chain uses TRBV9 and TRBJ2-2; D is undetermined. The germline V gene encodes CDR1 SGDLS and CDR2 YYNGEE. The CDR3 covers 15 residues. V lost 0 bases, J lost 5 bases, and 11 bases lay in between. CDR3 nucleotides: TGTGCCAGCAGCGTAGTTGCTGCAAAAACCGGGGAGCTGTTTTTT. Protein product: CASSVVAAKTGELFF.

This chain links TRBV3-1 (or the pseudogene TRBV3-2) with TRBJ2-3, with D perhaps TRBD1 (6 bases). Trimming removed 4 bases at V and 2 bases at J, with 16 bases between. Per germline, CDR1 LGHDT and CDR2 YNNKEL (reference sequence). The length of the CDR3 is 16 residues. The DNA for the CDR3 is TGTGCCAGCAGCCGATTACAGGGTCAGTTCACAGATACGCAGTATTTT. It yields the protein CASSRLQGQFTDTQYF.